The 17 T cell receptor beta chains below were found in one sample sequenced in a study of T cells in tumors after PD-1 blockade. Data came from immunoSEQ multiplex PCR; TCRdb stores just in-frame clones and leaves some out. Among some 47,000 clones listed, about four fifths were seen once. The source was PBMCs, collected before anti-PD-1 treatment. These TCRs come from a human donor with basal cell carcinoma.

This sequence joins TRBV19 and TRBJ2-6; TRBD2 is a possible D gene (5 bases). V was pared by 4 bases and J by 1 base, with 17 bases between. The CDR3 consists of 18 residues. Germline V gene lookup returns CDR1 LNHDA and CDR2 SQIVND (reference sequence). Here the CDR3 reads CASSKVGLEGSGANVLTF. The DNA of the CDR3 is TGTGCCAGTAGTAAAGTTGGACTCGAAGGATCTGGGGCCAACGTCCTGACTTTC.

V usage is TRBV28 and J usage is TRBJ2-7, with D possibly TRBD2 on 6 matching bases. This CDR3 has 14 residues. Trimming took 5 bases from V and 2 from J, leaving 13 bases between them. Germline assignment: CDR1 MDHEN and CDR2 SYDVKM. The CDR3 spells CASSGAGPAYEQYF. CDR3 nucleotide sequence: TGTGCCAGCAGTGGGGCGGGGCCCGCCTACGAGCAGTACTTC.

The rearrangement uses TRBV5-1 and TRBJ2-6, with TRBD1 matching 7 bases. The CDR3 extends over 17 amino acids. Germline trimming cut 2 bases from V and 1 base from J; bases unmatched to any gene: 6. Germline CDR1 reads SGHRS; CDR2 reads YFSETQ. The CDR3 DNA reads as TGCGCCAGCAGCTTAACGATGACAGGGTCTGGGGCCAACGTCCTGACTTTC. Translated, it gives CASSLTMTGSGANVLTF.

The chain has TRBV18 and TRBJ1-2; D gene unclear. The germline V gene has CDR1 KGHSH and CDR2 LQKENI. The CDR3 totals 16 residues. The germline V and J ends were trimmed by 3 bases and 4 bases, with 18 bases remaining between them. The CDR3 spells CASSPLNTPESYGYTF. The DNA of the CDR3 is TGTGCCAGCTCACCTCTTAATACCCCCGAGTCCTATGGCTACACCTTC.

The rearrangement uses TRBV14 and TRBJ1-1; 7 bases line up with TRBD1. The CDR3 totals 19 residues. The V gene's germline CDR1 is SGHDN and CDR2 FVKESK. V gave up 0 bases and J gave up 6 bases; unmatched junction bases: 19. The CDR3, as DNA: TGTGCCAGCAGCCAAGAACTTTGGGCGGGCAGGGGGATTTTGGCTGAAGCTTTCTTT. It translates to CASSQELWAGRGILAEAFF.

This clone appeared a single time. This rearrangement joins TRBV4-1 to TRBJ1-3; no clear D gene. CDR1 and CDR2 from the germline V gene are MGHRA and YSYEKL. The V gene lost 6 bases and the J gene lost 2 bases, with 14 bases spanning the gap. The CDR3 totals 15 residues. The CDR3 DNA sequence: TGCGCCAGCAGTTTACGAGGAGGGACTGGAAACACCATATATTTT. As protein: CASSLRGGTGNTIYF.

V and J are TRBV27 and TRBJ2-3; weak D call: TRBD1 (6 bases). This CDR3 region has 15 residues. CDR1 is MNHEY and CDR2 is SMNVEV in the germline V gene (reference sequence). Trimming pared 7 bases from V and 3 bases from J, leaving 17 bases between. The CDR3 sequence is CASTSNRDITDTQYF. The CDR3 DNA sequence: TGTGCCAGCACCTCGAACCGGGACATAACAGATACGCAGTATTTT.

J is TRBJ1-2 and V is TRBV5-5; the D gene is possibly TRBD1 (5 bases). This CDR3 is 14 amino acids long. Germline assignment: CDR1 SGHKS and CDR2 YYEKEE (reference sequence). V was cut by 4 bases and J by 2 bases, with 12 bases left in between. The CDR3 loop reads CASSRPGGNYGYTF. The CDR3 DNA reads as TGTGCCAGCAGCCGACCCGGGGGGAACTATGGCTACACCTTC.

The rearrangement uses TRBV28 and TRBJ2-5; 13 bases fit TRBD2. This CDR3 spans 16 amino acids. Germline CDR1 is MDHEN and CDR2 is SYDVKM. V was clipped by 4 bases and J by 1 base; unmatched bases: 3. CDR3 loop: CASSSGLAGPQETQYF. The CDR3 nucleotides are TGTGCCAGCAGTTCGGGACTAGCGGGACCCCAAGAGACCCAGTACTTC.

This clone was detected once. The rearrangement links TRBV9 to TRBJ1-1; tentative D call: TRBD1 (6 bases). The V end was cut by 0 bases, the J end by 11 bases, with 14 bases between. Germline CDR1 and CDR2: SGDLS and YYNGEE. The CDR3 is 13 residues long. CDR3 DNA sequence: TGTGCCAGCAGCGTAGGAGTACAGGGAGAGGCTTTCTTT. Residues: CASSVGVQGEAFF.

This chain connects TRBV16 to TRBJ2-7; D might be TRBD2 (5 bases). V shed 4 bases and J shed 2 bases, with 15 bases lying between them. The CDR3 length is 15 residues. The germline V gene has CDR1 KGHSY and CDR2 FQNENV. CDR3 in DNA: TGTGCCAGCAGCCCGTCGGCCACGGGGACCTACGAGCAGTACTTC. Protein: CASSPSATGTYEQYF.

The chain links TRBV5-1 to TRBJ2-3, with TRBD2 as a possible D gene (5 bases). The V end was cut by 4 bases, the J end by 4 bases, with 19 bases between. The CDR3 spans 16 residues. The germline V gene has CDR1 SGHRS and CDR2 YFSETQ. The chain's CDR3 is CASSQRADPGADTQYF. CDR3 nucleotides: TGCGCCAGCAGCCAAAGAGCGGACCCGGGCGCAGATACGCAGTATTTT.

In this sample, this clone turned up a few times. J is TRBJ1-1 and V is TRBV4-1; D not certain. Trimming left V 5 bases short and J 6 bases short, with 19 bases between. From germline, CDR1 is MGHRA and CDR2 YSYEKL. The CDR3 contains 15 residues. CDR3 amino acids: CASSLDIGPEAEAFF. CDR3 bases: TGCGCCAGCAGCTTAGACATCGGGCCGGAAGCTGAAGCTTTCTTT.

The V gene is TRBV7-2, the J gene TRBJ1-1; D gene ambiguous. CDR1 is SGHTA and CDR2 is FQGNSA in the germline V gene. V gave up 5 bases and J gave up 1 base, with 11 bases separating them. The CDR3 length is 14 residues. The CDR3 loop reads CASSVNYRNTEAFF. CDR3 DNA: TGTGCCAGCAGCGTCAACTACAGGAACACTGAAGCTTTCTTT.

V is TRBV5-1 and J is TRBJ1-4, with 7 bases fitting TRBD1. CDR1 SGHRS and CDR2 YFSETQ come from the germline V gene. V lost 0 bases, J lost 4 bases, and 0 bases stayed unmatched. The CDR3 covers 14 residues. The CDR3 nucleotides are TGCGCCAGCAGCTTGGGACAGGGTAATGAAAAACTGTTTTTT. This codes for CASSLGQGNEKLFF.

The chain's CDR3 is CSGTTVDIGKLFF. As DNA, the CDR3 is TGCAGCGGGACGACGGTGGATATCGGAAAACTGTTTTTT. This sequence joins TRBV29-1 and TRBJ1-4; D gene unclear. Trimming removed 7 bases at V and 10 bases at J, with 19 bases between. Germline V gives CDR1 SQVTM, CDR2 ANQGSEA. The CDR3 has 13 amino acids.

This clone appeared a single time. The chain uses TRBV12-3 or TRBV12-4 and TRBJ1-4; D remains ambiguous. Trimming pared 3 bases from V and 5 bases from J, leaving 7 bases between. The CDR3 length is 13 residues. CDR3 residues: CASSFERNEKLFF. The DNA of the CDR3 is TGTGCCAGCAGTTTTGAGAGAAATGAAAAACTGTTTTTT.